These 14 T cell receptor beta chains were all obtained from the same sample, sequenced in a study of T cell responses to AZD1222 COVID-19 vaccine. This table comes from immunoSEQ multiplex PCR, and its TCRdb copy is limited to in-frame clones, with some not included. The sample consists of fewer than 70,000 clones, roughly 80% of them appearing once. The starting material was peripheral blood, obtained 28 days after the second AZD1222 dose. Receptors originate from an adult who received the AZD1222 COVID-19 vaccine.

The CDR3 DNA follows: TGCGCCAGCAGCGTAGGGGGAGGCAATCAGCCCCAGCATTTT. Amino acids: CASSVGGGNQPQHF. The chain links TRBV5-1 to TRBJ1-5; tentatively, D is TRBD1 (6 bases). V was pared by 4 bases and J by 2 bases, with 10 bases between. This CDR3 has 14 residues. Germline V gene data show CDR1 as SGHRS and CDR2 as YFSETQ.

This clone turned up a few times. The CDR3, as DNA: TGTGCCAGCAGTGACTCGTTCAGCAGTGGTGGCTACACCTTC. It codes for CASSDSFSSGGYTF. This chain uses TRBV6-4 with TRBJ1-2, with D unclear. V was trimmed by 0 bases and J by 7 bases, leaving 12 bases between them. Germline V gives CDR1 MRHNA, CDR2 SNTAGT. The CDR3 is 14 amino acids.

This chain links TRBV18 with TRBJ2-1; possible D gene TRBD1, 5 bases. Germline-derived CDR1 and CDR2 are KGHSH and LQKENI. CDR3 length: 14 residues. V dropped 4 bases and J dropped 7 bases, with 14 bases sitting between them. The CDR3 DNA reads TGTGCCAGCTCACTTCAGGGTCAGTCGAATGAGCAGTTCTTC. This sequence encodes CASSLQGQSNEQFF.

This rearrangement joins TRBV18 to TRBJ1-1, with 9 bases lining up with TRBD1. This CDR3 contains 16 residues. The germline V gene encodes CDR1 KGHSH and CDR2 LQKENI. The ends lost 3 bases at V and 1 base at J; junction bases unmatched: 6. The CDR3 nucleotides read TGTGCCAGCTCACCGGAAGGGACAGGGTGGAACACTGAAGCTTTCTTT. It specifies CASSPEGTGWNTEAFF. The full variable domain, rest sourced from reference TRBV18 and TRBJ1-1, is NAGVMQNPRHLVRRRGQEARLRCSPMKGHSHVYWYRQLPEEGLKFMVYLQKENIIDESGMPKERFSAEFPKEGPSILRIQQVVRGDSAAYFCASSPEGTGWNTEAFFGQGTRLTVV.

The chain employs TRBV5-4 and TRBJ2-1; D is perhaps TRBD1 (6 bases). Deletions cut 9 bases from V and 3 bases from J, with 16 bases between. CDR1 and CDR2 from the germline V gene are SGHNT and YYREEE (reference sequence). CDR3 length: 14 amino acids. This CDR3 reads CATLFKGDYNEQFF. DNA of the CDR3: TGTGCCACTCTTTTTAAGGGGGACTACAATGAGCAGTTCTTC.

The chain links TRBV19 to TRBJ1-2; D is possibly TRBD1 (5 bases). Trimming cost V 7 bases and J 4 bases, with 13 bases left between them. This CDR3 has 13 amino acids. Per germline, CDR1 LNHDA and CDR2 SQIVND (reference sequence). CDR3 bases: TGTGCCAGTAAATGGGGCGGAACCTATGGCTACACCTTC. It codes for CASKWGGTYGYTF. Filled out from reference TRBV19 and TRBJ1-2, the complete variable domain reads DGGITQSPKYLFRKEGQNVTLSCEQNLNHDAMYWYRQDPGQGLRLIYYSQIVNDFQKGDIAEGYSVSREKKESFPLTVTSAQKNPTAFYLCASKWGGTYGYTFGSGTRLTVV.

The chain recombines TRBV13 with TRBJ2-1; the D is unclear. This CDR3 has 15 amino acids. The ends were cut back, 0 bases at V and 0 bases at J, with 6 bases in the middle. Germline-derived CDR1 and CDR2 are PRHDT and FYEKMQ (reference sequence). The CDR3 reads CASSLGPSSYNEQFF. CDR3 DNA sequence: TGTGCCAGCAGCTTAGGCCCGAGCTCCTACAATGAGCAGTTCTTC.

The table lists this clone with a few counts. The chain employs TRBV7-2 and TRBJ1-1, with 12 bases identical to TRBD1. This CDR3 is 16 amino acids long. With 5 bases clipped from V and 5 bases from J, the junction kept 9 bases outside the gene matches. Germline CDR1 is SGHTA and CDR2 is FQGNSA. The CDR3 nucleotides are TGTGCCAGCAGCCCCGGGACAGGGGGCGGTGGAACTGAAGCTTTCTTT. The encoded protein is CASSPGTGGGGTEAFF.

This clone showed up just a few times. The chain carries TRBV27 and TRBJ1-2; 7 nucleotides align to TRBD1. Per the germline V gene, CDR1 is MNHEY and CDR2 is SMNVEV (reference sequence). The CDR3 totals 12 residues. V lost 5 bases to trimming and J lost 7 bases; unmatched junction nucleotides: 4. The CDR3 sequence is CASSPQGVGYTF. CDR3 DNA sequence: TGTGCCAGCAGTCCCCAGGGGGTTGGCTACACCTTC.

The chain joins TRBV3-1 (or the pseudogene TRBV3-2) to TRBJ2-7, with 15 bases fitting TRBD2. The germline V gene has CDR1 LGHDT and CDR2 YNNKEL (reference sequence). The ends lost 4 bases at V and 3 bases at J; junction bases unmatched: 1. This CDR3 region has 15 residues. DNA for the CDR3: TGTGCCAGCAGCCGGACTAGCGGGGGGGACTACGAGCAGTACTTC. It is translated as CASSRTSGGDYEQYF.

V is TRBV9 and J is TRBJ1-6; 8 positions match TRBD1. Trimming cost V 0 bases and J 6 bases; bases outside gene matches: 5. Per germline, CDR1 SGDLS and CDR2 YYNGEE. This CDR3 is 16 amino acids long. CDR3 amino acids: CASSVEPTGVNSPLHF. In DNA, the CDR3 is TGTGCCAGCAGCGTAGAACCGACAGGGGTTAATTCACCCCTCCACTTT.

The chain joins TRBV28 to TRBJ2-7; the match to TRBD1 covers 9 bases. Germline CDR1 is MDHEN and CDR2 is SYDVKM. The CDR3 length is 16 residues. V was clipped by 1 base and J by 4 bases; unmatched bases: 8. CDR3 coding DNA: TGTGCCAGCAGTTTATCCGGGACAGGGCGAGATTACGAGCAGTACTTC. It yields the protein CASSLSGTGRDYEQYF.

The rearrangement joins TRBV7-9 to TRBJ1-2; D perhaps matches TRBD1 (6 bases). CDR1 and CDR2 from the germline V gene are SEHNR and FQNEAQ (reference sequence). This CDR3 contains 14 residues. V lost 1 base and J 6 bases, leaving 12 bases between the germline ends. The CDR3 DNA reads TGTGCCAGCAGCTTAGGCCAGGGGCAGGATGGCTACACCTTC. It yields the protein CASSLGQGQDGYTF.

CDR3 sequence reads: CASSVLPLPPPNYGYTF. The CDR3 DNA follows: TGTGCCAGCAGTGTCCTCCCTCTCCCCCCCCCTAACTATGGCTACACCTTC. V usage is TRBV27 and J usage is TRBJ1-2; D is uncertain. Germline CDR1 is MNHEY and CDR2 is SMNVEV (reference sequence). There are 17 residues in the CDR3. Deletions cut 5 bases from V and 0 bases from J, with 19 bases between.